One T cell receptor (beta chain) is described in this entry. Measured with immunoSEQ multiplex PCR; TCRdb has only the in-frame clones, and not every one. The sample includes some 300,000 clones, less than 90% of them seen just once. These data are taken from a study of blood T cell repertoires in COVID-19. CDR3 length: 14 amino acids. Per germline, CDR1 LNHDA and CDR2 SQIVND (reference sequence). V was trimmed by 3 bases and J by 5 bases, leaving 14 bases between them. The genes are TRBV19 and TRBJ2-7; D might be TRBD1 (6 bases). Sequenced sample: peripheral blood. This receptor was obtained from a woman aged 70 to 79 with COVID-19, enrolled during active disease. The CDR3 DNA reads as TGTGCCAGTAGTATCCAACAGGGTCAGGACGAGCAGTACTTC. Translating it yields CASSIQQGQDEQYF.